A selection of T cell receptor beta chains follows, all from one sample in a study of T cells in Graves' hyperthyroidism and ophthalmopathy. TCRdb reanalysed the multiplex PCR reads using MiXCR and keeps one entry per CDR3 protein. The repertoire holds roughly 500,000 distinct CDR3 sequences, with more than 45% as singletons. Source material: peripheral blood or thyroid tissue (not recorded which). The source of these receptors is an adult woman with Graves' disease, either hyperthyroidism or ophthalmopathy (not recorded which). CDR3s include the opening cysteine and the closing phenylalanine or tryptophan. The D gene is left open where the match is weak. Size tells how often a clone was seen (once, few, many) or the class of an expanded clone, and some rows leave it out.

cdr3_aa: CSVVGVTEAFF
v_call: TRBV29-1
clone_size: .
j_call: TRBJ1-1
d_call: .

cdr3_aa: CASLVGQSSYEQYF
v_call: TRBV7-9
clone_size: once
j_call: TRBJ2-7
d_call: .

cdr3_aa: CSARSGRAGQPQHF
v_call: TRBV20-1
clone_size: many
j_call: TRBJ1-5
d_call: .

cdr3_aa: CAICSREGTEAFF
v_call: TRBV10-3
clone_size: .
j_call: TRBJ1-1
d_call: .

cdr3_aa: CASSRIMAFF
v_call: TRBV28
clone_size: .
j_call: TRBJ1-1
d_call: .

cdr3_aa: CASSPGLAGGSWDEQYF
v_call: TRBV3-1
clone_size: many
j_call: TRBJ2-7
d_call: TRBD2

cdr3_aa: CASSLTAGGEKLFF
v_call: TRBV7-7
clone_size: few
j_call: TRBJ1-4
d_call: .

cdr3_aa: CASSYLTGTEAFF
v_call: TRBV6-6
clone_size: many
j_call: TRBJ1-1
d_call: .

cdr3_aa: CASSWGENTGELFF
v_call: TRBV7-6
clone_size: .
j_call: TRBJ2-2
d_call: .

cdr3_aa: CASSPQGRGVSLEQETQYF
v_call: TRBV13
clone_size: many
j_call: TRBJ2-5
d_call: .

cdr3_aa: CASSLGPGKPQHF
v_call: TRBV13
clone_size: many
j_call: TRBJ1-5
d_call: .

cdr3_aa: CASSRYRARTGGNSPLHF
v_call: TRBV7-9
clone_size: many
j_call: TRBJ1-6
d_call: TRBD1

cdr3_aa: CASSFRNSNYEQYF
v_call: TRBV7-9
clone_size: .
j_call: TRBJ2-7
d_call: .

cdr3_aa: CATSRDLSHRYRRYEQYF
v_call: TRBV15
clone_size: many
j_call: TRBJ2-7
d_call: .

cdr3_aa: CASSLRERALYNEQFF
v_call: TRBV7-9
clone_size: .
j_call: TRBJ2-1
d_call: .

cdr3_aa: CASSYGTGIDYGYTF
v_call: TRBV6-5
clone_size: once
j_call: TRBJ1-2
d_call: .

cdr3_aa: CASSLAATYEQYF
v_call: TRBV7-8
clone_size: many
j_call: TRBJ2-7
d_call: .

cdr3_aa: CSARVGGRGDNSPLHF
v_call: TRBV20-1
clone_size: once
j_call: TRBJ1-6
d_call: .

cdr3_aa: CASSKGLAGVEQYF
v_call: TRBV27
clone_size: .
j_call: TRBJ2-7
d_call: TRBD2

cdr3_aa: CSLRDSQETQYF
v_call: TRBV20-1
clone_size: many
j_call: TRBJ2-5
d_call: .

cdr3_aa: CASRRGTASYEQYF
v_call: TRBV12-3/TRBV12-4
clone_size: .
j_call: TRBJ2-7
d_call: .

cdr3_aa: CASSFNPVGTSGRGDTQYF
v_call: TRBV11-2
clone_size: once
j_call: TRBJ2-3
d_call: TRBD2

cdr3_aa: CSARDGPSRGYTF
v_call: TRBV20-1
clone_size: many
j_call: TRBJ1-2
d_call: .

cdr3_aa: CAGDRGETQYF
v_call: TRBV2
clone_size: few
j_call: TRBJ2-5
d_call: TRBD1

cdr3_aa: CASSFETGDDTGELFF
v_call: TRBV7-9
clone_size: many
j_call: TRBJ2-2
d_call: .

cdr3_aa: CASSGDGRAYNEQFF
v_call: TRBV2
clone_size: .
j_call: TRBJ2-1
d_call: TRBD2

cdr3_aa: CAIRRGQGSSYEQYF
v_call: TRBV10-3
clone_size: .
j_call: TRBJ2-7
d_call: TRBD1

cdr3_aa: CSASPGADPWEYF
v_call: TRBV20-1
clone_size: once
j_call: TRBJ2-5
d_call: .

cdr3_aa: CASSPLPSGLYQETQYF
v_call: TRBV10-2
clone_size: .
j_call: TRBJ2-5
d_call: .

cdr3_aa: CSGEHLANYGYTF
v_call: TRBV29-1
clone_size: .
j_call: TRBJ1-2
d_call: .

cdr3_aa: CASSVHTGETQYF
v_call: TRBV7-3
clone_size: many
j_call: TRBJ2-5
d_call: .

cdr3_aa: CATSRDMSYEQYF
v_call: TRBV15
clone_size: .
j_call: TRBJ2-7
d_call: .

cdr3_aa: CASSFKTGKQETQYF
v_call: TRBV7-2
clone_size: many
j_call: TRBJ2-5
d_call: .

cdr3_aa: CAKATGPAGPNNSPLHF
v_call: TRBV25-1
clone_size: .
j_call: TRBJ1-6
d_call: .

cdr3_aa: CASSSQGMTGNTIYF
v_call: TRBV6-5
clone_size: few
j_call: TRBJ1-3
d_call: .

cdr3_aa: CASSPTGGDYGYTF
v_call: TRBV7-2
clone_size: .
j_call: TRBJ1-2
d_call: TRBD1

cdr3_aa: CSAAEGSNQPQHF
v_call: TRBV20-1
clone_size: once
j_call: TRBJ1-5
d_call: .

cdr3_aa: CASSHRGSQPQHF
v_call: TRBV6-5
clone_size: many
j_call: TRBJ1-5
d_call: .

cdr3_aa: CSATDSALQPQHF
v_call: TRBV20-1
clone_size: few
j_call: TRBJ1-5
d_call: .

cdr3_aa: CASSPRGGDHYEQYF
v_call: TRBV7-6
clone_size: .
j_call: TRBJ2-7
d_call: TRBD2

cdr3_aa: CASSLRGRMNYGYTF
v_call: TRBV7-2
clone_size: many
j_call: TRBJ1-2
d_call: .

cdr3_aa: CASSLPTQPQHF
v_call: TRBV28
clone_size: .
j_call: TRBJ1-5
d_call: .

cdr3_aa: CASSLLAGGPVYEQYF
v_call: TRBV7-9
clone_size: .
j_call: TRBJ2-7
d_call: TRBD2

cdr3_aa: CASSMGQGSGYTF
v_call: TRBV19
clone_size: .
j_call: TRBJ1-2
d_call: .

cdr3_aa: CASRRGLSLHF
v_call: TRBV14
clone_size: .
j_call: TRBJ1-6
d_call: .

cdr3_aa: CASSGPTGGWQPQHF
v_call: TRBV28
clone_size: .
j_call: TRBJ1-5
d_call: .

cdr3_aa: CASSPRSWGEKTYEQYF
v_call: TRBV5-1
clone_size: many
j_call: TRBJ2-7
d_call: .

cdr3_aa: CASSARQGGTQYF
v_call: TRBV7-2
clone_size: .
j_call: TRBJ2-3
d_call: TRBD1

cdr3_aa: CASSSLAATGELFF
v_call: TRBV5-1
clone_size: many
j_call: TRBJ2-2
d_call: TRBD2

cdr3_aa: CASSFGSQLYGYTF
v_call: TRBV7-9
clone_size: many
j_call: TRBJ1-2
d_call: .

cdr3_aa: CASSHGTGANVLTF
v_call: TRBV7-9
clone_size: many
j_call: TRBJ2-6
d_call: .

cdr3_aa: CASSVDRGSYEAFF
v_call: TRBV2
clone_size: .
j_call: TRBJ1-1
d_call: TRBD1

cdr3_aa: CATSRDYSTDTQYF
v_call: TRBV15
clone_size: few
j_call: TRBJ2-3
d_call: .

cdr3_aa: CASSDRFNYLPQYF
v_call: TRBV25-1
clone_size: .
j_call: TRBJ2-7
d_call: .

cdr3_aa: CASSVDRTNYGYTF
v_call: TRBV7-2
clone_size: many
j_call: TRBJ1-2
d_call: .

cdr3_aa: CASRDLKRWQYF
v_call: TRBV2
clone_size: many
j_call: TRBJ2-7
d_call: .